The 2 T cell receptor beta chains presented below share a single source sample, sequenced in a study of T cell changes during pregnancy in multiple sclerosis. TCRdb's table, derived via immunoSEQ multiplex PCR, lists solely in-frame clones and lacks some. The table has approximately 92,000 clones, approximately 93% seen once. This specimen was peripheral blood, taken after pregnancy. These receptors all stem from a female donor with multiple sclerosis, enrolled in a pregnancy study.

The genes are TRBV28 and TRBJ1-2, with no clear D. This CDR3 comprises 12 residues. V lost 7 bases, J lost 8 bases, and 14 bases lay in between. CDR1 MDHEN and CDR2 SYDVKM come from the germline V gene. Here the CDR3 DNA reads TGTGCCAGCACATCCGGAGTTTTGGGCTACACCTTC. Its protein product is CASTSGVLGYTF.

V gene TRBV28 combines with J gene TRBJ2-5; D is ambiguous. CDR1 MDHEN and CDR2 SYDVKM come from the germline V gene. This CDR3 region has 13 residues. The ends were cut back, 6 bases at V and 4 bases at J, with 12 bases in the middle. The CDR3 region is CASRSEVRETQYF. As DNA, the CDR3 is TGTGCCAGCAGGAGTGAGGTGAGAGAGACCCAGTACTTC. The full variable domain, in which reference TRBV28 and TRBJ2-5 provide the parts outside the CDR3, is DVKVTQSSRYLVKRTGEKVFLECVQDMDHENMFWYRQDPGLGLRLIYFSYDVKMKEKGDIPEGYSVSREKKERFSLILESASTNQTSMYLCASRSEVRETQYFGPGTRLLVL.